A single sample gave rise to the 4 T cell receptor delta chains below, sequenced in a study of γδ T cells in repeated Plasmodium falciparum infection. TCRdb reran clone calling via CATT on the multiplex PCR reads. Of tens of thousands of delta-chain clones in the sample, approximately 1.5% were seen once. Flow sorting of PBMC yielded separate Vgamma9/Vdelta2+ and Vdelta2-negative gammadelta T cell populations for bulk repertoire analysis. The sample taken for sequencing was gamma-delta T cells from blood. These receptors were collected from a pool of human donors (malaria-infected and uninfected, not separated).

Details on this clone: TCRdb has a much larger clone's protein, which differs at residue 12 from the translation of this DNA, likely because of a read error; what is shown is the protein translated from the DNA. V is TRDV1 and J is TRDJ1; tentative D call: TRDD2 (6 bases). As TCRdb names no J gene, one was assigned here on the basis of a DNA match to germline. Deletions cut 0 bases from V and 0 bases from J, with 26 bases between. Germline CDR1 TSWWSYY, CDR2 QGS. The CDR3 spans 21 residues. DNA of the CDR3: TGTGCTCTTGGGGAACTCCCCTTGCGCCTTCCCTCGGAGACGTACACCGATAAACTCATCTTT. Translated: CALGELPLRLPSETYTDKLIF.

As to this clone: This DNA translates differently at residue 19 from the TCRdb protein, which is that of a much larger clone; a read error is likely, and the protein shown is the DNA's own translation. Here the CDR3 reads CAFARDSFLVPQPKYTDKHIF. The CDR3 coding sequence is TGTGCCTTTGCACGCGACTCCTTCCTAGTCCCCCAACCCAAGTACACCGATAAACACATCTTT. The V gene call reads TRDV3; no J gene was called; the listed D gene, TRDD2, was not tested against the DNA. Germline-derived CDR1 and CDR2 are TVYSNPD and GDNSRS (reference sequence). This CDR3 has 21 residues.

This clone was seen repeatedly, ten times or more. TCRdb assigns this DNA the protein of a much larger clone, which departs from its translation at residue 9; this likely reflects a read error, and the protein shown comes from translating the DNA. The genes are TRDV1 and TRDJ1; D gene unclear. The germline V gene encodes CDR1 TSWWSYY and CDR2 QGS. This CDR3 spans 18 amino acids. V lost 3 bases to trimming and J lost 4 bases, with 24 bases between them. CDR3 residues: CALGDRRSRTPIIDKLIF. As DNA, the CDR3 is TGTGCTCTTGGGGATCGGAGGAGCCGTACACCTATAATCGATAAACTCATCTTT.

This clone turned up a few times. This chain uses TRDV1 with TRDJ1, with TRDD3 matching 10 bases. CDR1 TSWWSYY and CDR2 QGS come from the germline V gene. There are 34 residues in the CDR3. V dropped 3 bases and J dropped 6; count of bases not matched to a gene: 64. The CDR3 nucleotides read TGTGCTCTTGGGGAGCTAGTTTCCCCTTGGTTGGACCTCCGCTGCCTACTGGGGGATCCTCTTTCCCAGTCCACCCCTCTTCAAACCAATAAACTCATCTTT. This gives the protein CALGELVSPWLDLRCLLGDPLSQSTPLQTNKLIF.